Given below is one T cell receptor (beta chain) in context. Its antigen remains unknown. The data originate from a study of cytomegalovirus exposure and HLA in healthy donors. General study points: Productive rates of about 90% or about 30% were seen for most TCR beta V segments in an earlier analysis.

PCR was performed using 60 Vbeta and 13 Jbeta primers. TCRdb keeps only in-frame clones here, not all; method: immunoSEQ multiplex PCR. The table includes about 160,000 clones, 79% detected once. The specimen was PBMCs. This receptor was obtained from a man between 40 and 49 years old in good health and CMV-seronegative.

CDR3 sequence: CASSEKPEQYF. As DNA, the CDR3 is TGTGCCAGCAGTGAAAAGCCCGAGCAGTACTTC. This chain uses TRBV2 with TRBJ2-7; D is uncertain. The CDR3 consists of 11 residues. The germline gives CDR1 SNHLY, CDR2 FYNNEI. V dropped 2 bases and J dropped 6 bases, with 5 bases sitting between them. The whole variable domain, filled in from reference TRBV2 and TRBJ2-7, reads EPEVTQTPSHQVTQMGQEVILRCVPISNHLYFYWYRQILGQKVEFLVSFYNNEISEKSEIFDDQFSVERPDGSNFTLKIRSTKLEDSAMYFCASSEKPEQYFGPGTRLTVT.